The rows below give T cell receptor beta chains drawn from one sample of a study of blood T cell repertoires in COVID-19. This table comes from immunoSEQ multiplex PCR, and its TCRdb copy is limited to in-frame clones, with some not included. The sample lists 450,000 to 500,000 clones, 75% to 90% seen once, with about 3% in the top ten. The specimen was peripheral blood. The origin of the receptors is a human donor in a cohort sampled during active COVID-19. The CDR3 runs from the conserved cysteine through the conserved F or W. Each record gives: clone size, J gene, V gene, D gene, CDR3 DNA, CDR3 protein. A D gene is named only where the DNA matches it firmly. Clone size is given for some rows only: seen once, a few or many times, or a class if the clone is expanded.

>.|TRBJ1-6|TRBV5-1|TRBD1
TGCGCCAGCAGCTTGGGGGACAGTGGTTTTTCACCCCTCCACTTT
CASSLGDSGFSPLHF
>few|TRBJ1-2|TRBV30|.
TGTGCCTGGAGTCACCTCCAGGGTAACGATGGCTACACCTTC
CAWSHLQGNDGYTF
>.|TRBJ1-1|TRBV9|TRBD1
TGTGCCAGCAGCGTTTGGGGGACAGGGAATACTGAAGCTTTCTTT
CASSVWGTGNTEAFF
>.|TRBJ2-2|TRBV18|TRBD2
TGTGCCAGCTCACCGGGGACTAGCGGGAGCGTAACCGGGGAGCTGTTTTTT
CASSPGTSGSVTGELFF
>.|TRBJ1-1|TRBV19|TRBD1
TGTGCCAGTAGTACTAGGACGGGACAGGGAGCTTTCTTT
CASSTRTGQGAFF
>.|TRBJ1-4|TRBV5-1|.
TGCGCCAGCAGCTGGAGTTCGACTAATGAAAAACTGTTTTTT
CASSWSSTNEKLFF
>.|TRBJ1-6|TRBV10-3|TRBD1
TGTGCCATCAGTGACAGGGGGCGAGATAATTCACCCCTCCACTTT
CAISDRGRDNSPLHF
>.|TRBJ1-3|TRBV30|.
TGTGCCTGGACCGGGTACGGAAACACCATATATTTT
CAWTGYGNTIYF
>.|TRBJ1-1|TRBV29-1|TRBD1
TGCAGCGTTGGGTGGAAGGGGGCGGGAAACACTGAAGCTTTCTTT
CSVGWKGAGNTEAFF
>.|TRBJ2-1|TRBV27|TRBD1
TGTGCCAGCAGTTTTGGACAGGACTACAATGAGCAGTTCTTC
CASSFGQDYNEQFF
>.|TRBJ2-7|TRBV19|.
TGTGCCAGTAGTATAAGTGGAGGGGAAACCTACGAGCAGTACTTC
CASSISGGETYEQYF
>once|TRBJ2-3|TRBV12-5|.
TGTGCTAGTGGTGTTACAGGCACAGATACGCAGTATTTT
CASGVTGTDTQYF
>few|TRBJ1-1|TRBV10-2|.
TGCGCCAGCAGTGTCCAGGGTTACACTGAAGCTTTCTTT
CASSVQGYTEAFF
>few|TRBJ2-4|TRBV11-2|.
TGTGCCAGCAGCCCCCGTCAGGGAAACATTCAGTACTTC
CASSPRQGNIQYF